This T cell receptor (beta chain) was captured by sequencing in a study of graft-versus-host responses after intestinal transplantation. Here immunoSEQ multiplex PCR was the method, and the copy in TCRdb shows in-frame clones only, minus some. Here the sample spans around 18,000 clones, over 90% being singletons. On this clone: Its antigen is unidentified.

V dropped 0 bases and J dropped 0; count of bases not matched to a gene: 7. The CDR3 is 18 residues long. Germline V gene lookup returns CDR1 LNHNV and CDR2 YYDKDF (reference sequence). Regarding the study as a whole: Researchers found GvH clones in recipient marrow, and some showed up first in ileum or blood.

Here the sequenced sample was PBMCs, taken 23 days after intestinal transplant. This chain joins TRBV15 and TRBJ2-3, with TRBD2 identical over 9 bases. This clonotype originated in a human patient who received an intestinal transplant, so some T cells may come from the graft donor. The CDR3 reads CATSRDRAGGSSTDTQYF. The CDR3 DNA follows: TGTGCCACCAGCAGAGATCGGGCGGGAGGGTCTAGCACAGATACGCAGTATTTT. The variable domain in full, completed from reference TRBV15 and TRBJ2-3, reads DAMVIQNPRYQVTQFGKPVTLSCSQTLNHNVMYWYQQKSSQAPKLLFHYYDKDFNNEADTPDNFQSRRPNTSFCFLDIRSPGLGDTAMYLCATSRDRAGGSSTDTQYFGPGTRLTVL.